This TCR beta chain came from a study of blood T cell repertoires in COVID-19. This CDR3 is 15 amino acids long. The trim removed 6 bases at V and 4 bases at J, leaving 7 bases unmatched. Germline values: CDR1 SNHLY, CDR2 FYNNEI. Authors' analysis steps: Reference gene primer amplification gave estimated nucleated cell counts. Method: immunoSEQ multiplex PCR; TCRdb's copy keeps in-frame clones and lacks some. D and trimming were read from the DNA, whereas the V and J calls and clone size are those reported in that table. The sample holds 90,000 to 120,000 clones, approximately 88% seen once. Material: peripheral blood. The chain employs TRBV2 and TRBJ2-1; TRBD2 aligns across 9 bases. The sequence came from a human donor in a cohort sampled during active COVID-19. CDR3 sequence reads: CASRAGTSNYNEQFF. As DNA, the CDR3 is TGTGCCAGCAGGGCCGGGACTAGCAATTACAATGAGCAGTTCTTC.